One and the same sample provided the 20 T cell receptor beta chains below, sequenced in a study of cytomegalovirus exposure and HLA in healthy donors. Primers for the PCR totalled 60 Vbeta and 13 Jbeta. TCRdb's table, derived via immunoSEQ multiplex PCR, lists solely in-frame clones and lacks some. The sample includes 100,000 to 150,000 clones, around 80% of them seen just once. Sequenced material: PBMCs. The source of these receptors is a female donor in good health and CMV-seronegative.

The CDR3 DNA is TGTGCCAGCAGTCGGGCCCCCGCGGGGAATCAGCCCCAGCATTTT. Residues: CASSRAPAGNQPQHF. This chain connects TRBV6-5 to TRBJ1-5, with no clear D. CDR3 length: 15 amino acids. The V and J ends lost 5 bases and 4 bases respectively, with 15 bases between them. From germline, CDR1 is MNHEY and CDR2 SVGAGI.

This clone occurred once. CDR3 sequence reads: CASSLSPAVNTEAFF. The CDR3 DNA is TGCGCCAGCAGCTTGTCACCAGCGGTGAACACTGAAGCTTTCTTT. This chain connects TRBV5-1 to TRBJ1-1; D ambiguous. V was pared by 1 base and J by 0 bases, with 10 bases between. Germline CDR1 SGHRS, CDR2 YFSETQ. The CDR3 runs 15 residues.

The V call is TRBV12-2, the J call TRBJ1-5; the DNA was not compared with TRBD1, the D call given in the table. TRBV12-2 is given as a pseudogene. The CDR3 consists of 15 residues. CDR3 protein: CASRRGGVWNQPQHF. CDR3 nucleotides: TGTGCAAGTCGACGAGGGGGTGTTTGGAATCAGCCCCAGCATTTT.

The chain has TRBV30 and TRBJ2-5; tentatively, D is TRBD2 (5 bases). Trimming left V 0 bases short and J 0 bases short, with 11 bases between. This CDR3 spans 15 amino acids. Germline V CDR1 and CDR2: GTSNPN, SVGIG (reference sequence). The CDR3 DNA sequence: TGTGCCTGGAGTGTAAGGCGGGCGTACCAAGAGACCCAGTACTTC. It translates to CAWSVRRAYQETQYF.

The chain links TRBV15 to TRBJ2-7, with TRBD2 as a possible D gene (5 bases). V gave up 0 bases and J gave up 0 bases, with 9 bases separating them. Germline-derived CDR1 and CDR2 are LNHNV and YYDKDF (reference sequence). The length of the CDR3 is 15 residues. CDR3 amino acids: CATSRDVGSSYEQYF. DNA of the CDR3: TGTGCCACCAGCAGAGATGTGGGGAGCTCCTACGAGCAGTACTTC.

This clone was counted a single time. The rearrangement joins TRBV5-4 to TRBJ2-7; 7 bases are a match to TRBD1. This CDR3 has 14 residues. The ends lost 4 bases at V and 3 bases at J; junction bases unmatched: 7. Germline-derived CDR1 and CDR2 are SGHNT and YYREEE (reference sequence). This CDR3 reads CASSRTGGFYEQYF. The CDR3 DNA sequence: TGTGCCAGCAGCAGGACAGGAGGCTTCTACGAGCAGTACTTC. The variable domain in full, completed from reference TRBV5-4 and TRBJ2-7, reads ETGVTQSPTHLIKTRGQQVTLRCSSQSGHNTVSWYQQALGQGPQFIFQYYREEENGRGNFPPRFSGLQFPNYSSELNVNALELDDSALYLCASSRTGGFYEQYFGPGTRLTVT.

The DNA of the CDR3 is TGTGCCATCGAACCGGGACAGGGGAATCAGCCCCAGCATTTT. Translating gives CAIEPGQGNQPQHF. The V gene is TRBV6-1, the J gene TRBJ1-5, with 10 bases lining up with TRBD1. Germline lookup yields CDR1 MNHNS and CDR2 SASEGT. The CDR3 contains 14 residues. J gave up 4 bases and V 10 bases, and 7 bases lay outside the gene matches.

This rearrangement joins TRBV5-4 to TRBJ2-5, with 13 bases aligning to TRBD2. The CDR3 is 17 amino acids. The J segment lost 7 bases and the V segment lost 4 bases, leaving 13 bases of the junction unmatched. The germline CDR1 and CDR2 sequences are SGHNT and YYREEE (reference sequence). The CDR3 loop reads CASSLGLAGNHVGTQYF. Here the CDR3 DNA reads TGTGCCAGCAGCCTGGGACTAGCGGGGAACCATGTGGGGACCCAGTACTTC.

The chain carries TRBV19 and TRBJ2-2, with 8 nucleotides matching TRBD1. The CDR3 length is 11 residues. Germline lookup yields CDR1 LNHDA and CDR2 SQIVND (reference sequence). With 7 bases clipped from V and 10 bases from J, the junction kept 2 bases outside the gene matches. As DNA, the CDR3 is TGTGCCAGTACAGGGGGCCAGGAGCTGTTTTTT. Its protein is CASTGGQELFF.

V gene TRBV19 combines with J gene TRBJ1-1; 8 nucleotides agree with TRBD1. The junction had 12 bases not matched to a gene; V was cut back by 7 bases and J by 5 bases. The CDR3 length is 15 residues. Germline V gene lookup returns CDR1 LNHDA and CDR2 SQIVND (reference sequence). CDR3: CASKAQGAFYTEAFF. The DNA for the CDR3 is TGTGCCAGTAAAGCCCAGGGGGCCTTTTATACTGAAGCTTTCTTT.

The chain carries TRBV6-1 and TRBJ2-5; TRBD1 matches 10 bases. V gave up 6 bases and J gave up 0 bases; unmatched junction bases: 4. Germline V gene data show CDR1 as MNHNS and CDR2 as SASEGT. The CDR3 length is 15 residues. As DNA, the CDR3 is TGTGCCAGCAGCATGGACAGGGGGGACCAAGAGACCCAGTACTTC. Translated, it gives CASSMDRGDQETQYF.

This rearrangement joins TRBV30 to TRBJ1-5, with 8 nucleotides matching TRBD1. Germline V lookup: CDR1 GTSNPN, CDR2 SVGIG (reference sequence). This CDR3 has 15 residues. V shed 0 bases, J shed 6 bases, and the junction held 7 bases outside the gene matches. Here the CDR3 DNA reads TGTGCCTGGAGTGTCCTCGGACAGGGCAGTCAGCCCCAGCATTTT. It codes for CAWSVLGQGSQPQHF.

In this sample, this clone turned up a few times. This rearrangement joins TRBV15 to TRBJ2-7; 11 positions agree with TRBD1. CDR1 and CDR2 (germline): LNHNV, YYDKDF (reference sequence). The CDR3 covers 16 residues. V lost 3 bases, J lost 0 bases, and 4 bases stayed unmatched. CDR3 in amino acids: CATSRGQGVTSYEQYF. The DNA of the CDR3 is TGTGCCACCAGCAGGGGACAGGGGGTAACCTCCTACGAGCAGTACTTC. The complete variable domain, with remaining parts taken from reference TRBV15 and TRBJ2-7, reads DAMVIQNPRYQVTQFGKPVTLSCSQTLNHNVMYWYQQKSSQAPKLLFHYYDKDFNNEADTPDNFQSRRPNTSFCFLDIRSPGLGDTAMYLCATSRGQGVTSYEQYFGPGTRLTVT.

V usage is TRBV4-1 and J usage is TRBJ2-2; 10 bases map to TRBD2. CDR1 is MGHRA and CDR2 is YSYEKL in the germline V gene. This CDR3 spans 18 amino acids. Trimming cost V 1 base and J 4 bases; bases outside gene matches: 9. The CDR3 DNA follows: TGCGCCAGCAGCCAAGGCCAGCGGGGGGGCCGCGGCACCGGGGAGCTGTTTTTT. This codes for CASSQGQRGGRGTGELFF.

This clone occurred once. The V call is TRBV2, the J call TRBJ2-7; a possible D gene is TRBD2 (7 bases). The germline V and J ends were trimmed by 1 base and 4 bases, with 11 bases remaining between them. The CDR3 is 14 amino acids. Germline values: CDR1 SNHLY, CDR2 FYNNEI. The CDR3 sequence is CASSEGTRGYEQYF. Written as DNA, the CDR3 is TGTGCCAGCAGTGAAGGGACTAGGGGGTACGAGCAGTACTTC.

The chain joins TRBV6-1 to TRBJ2-1; TRBD1 aligns across 8 bases. CDR1 is MNHNS, CDR2 SASEGT, per germline. The CDR3 length is 20 residues. V was pared by 1 base and J by 0 bases, with 14 bases of the junction left unmatched. CDR3: CASSEDSPRGRRFSYNEQFF. As DNA, the CDR3 is TGTGCCAGCAGTGAAGATTCTCCCAGGGGGCGCCGATTCTCCTACAATGAGCAGTTCTTC.

In the case of this clone: Relative to the germline gene, one junction end is altered; a read error may explain this. The chain couples TRBV7-9 to TRBJ2-5, with no clear D. Germline values: CDR1 SEHNR, CDR2 FQNEAQ (reference sequence). The CDR3 covers 12 residues. The CDR3 here is CSSSPSVETQYF. As DNA, the CDR3 is TGTTCCAGCAGCCCATCGGTAGAGACCCAGTACTTC.

This chain links TRBV5-8 with TRBJ2-7; tentatively, D is TRBD1 (5 bases). The V gene's germline CDR1 is SGHTS and CDR2 YDEGEE. V lost 2 bases and J 2 bases, leaving 8 bases between the germline ends. The CDR3 consists of 13 residues. The CDR3 protein is CASSLDSTYEQYF. The CDR3 nucleotides are TGTGCCAGCAGCTTAGACAGTACCTACGAGCAGTACTTC.

V gene TRBV7-2 combines with J gene TRBJ1-1, with TRBD1 matching 9 bases. The V gene's germline CDR1 is SGHTA and CDR2 FQGNSA. The CDR3 is made up of 14 amino acids. V trimming: 5 bases; J trimming: 7 bases; junction bases outside the gene matches: 8. The chain's CDR3 is CASSTRQGGGEAFF. The CDR3 DNA reads as TGTGCCAGCAGCACTCGACAGGGGGGTGGTGAAGCTTTCTTT.

The chain joins TRBV2 to TRBJ1-5; D call uncertain. V shed 6 bases and J shed 7 bases, with 13 bases lying between them. This CDR3 spans 13 amino acids. The germline CDR1 and CDR2 sequences are SNHLY and FYNNEI. CDR3 residues: CASSLEAVQPQHF. CDR3 nucleotide sequence: TGTGCCAGCAGCTTAGAGGCGGTCCAGCCCCAGCATTTT.